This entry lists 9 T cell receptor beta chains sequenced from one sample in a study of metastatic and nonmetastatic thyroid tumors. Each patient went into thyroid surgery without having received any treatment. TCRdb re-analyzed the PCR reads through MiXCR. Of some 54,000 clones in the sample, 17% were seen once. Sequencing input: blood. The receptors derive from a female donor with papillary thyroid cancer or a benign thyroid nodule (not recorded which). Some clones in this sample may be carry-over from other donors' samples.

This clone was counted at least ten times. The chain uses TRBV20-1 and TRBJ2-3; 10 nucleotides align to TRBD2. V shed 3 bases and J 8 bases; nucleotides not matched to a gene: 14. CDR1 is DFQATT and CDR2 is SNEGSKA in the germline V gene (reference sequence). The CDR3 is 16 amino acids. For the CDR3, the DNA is TGCAGTGCTAGTGAAAGGTCTAGCGGGAGCGGGGGTACGCAGTATTTT. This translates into CSASERSSGSGGTQYF.

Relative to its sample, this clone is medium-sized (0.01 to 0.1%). CDR3 amino acids: CASSYGQGSSGNTIYF. As DNA, the CDR3 is TGTGCCAGCAGTTACGGACAGGGTAGCTCTGGAAACACCATATATTTT. This sequence joins TRBV6-5 and TRBJ1-3, with 8 bases that match TRBD1. The ends lost 2 bases at V and 0 bases at J; junction bases unmatched: 3. Germline CDR1 MNHEY, CDR2 SVGAGI. The CDR3 contains 16 residues.

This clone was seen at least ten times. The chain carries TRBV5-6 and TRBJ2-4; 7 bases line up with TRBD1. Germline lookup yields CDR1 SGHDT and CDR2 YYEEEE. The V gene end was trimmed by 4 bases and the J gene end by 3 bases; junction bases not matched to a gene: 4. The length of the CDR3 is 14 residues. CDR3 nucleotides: TGTGCCAGCAGCGAGCGACAGGGCAAAAACATTCAGTACTTC. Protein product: CASSERQGKNIQYF.

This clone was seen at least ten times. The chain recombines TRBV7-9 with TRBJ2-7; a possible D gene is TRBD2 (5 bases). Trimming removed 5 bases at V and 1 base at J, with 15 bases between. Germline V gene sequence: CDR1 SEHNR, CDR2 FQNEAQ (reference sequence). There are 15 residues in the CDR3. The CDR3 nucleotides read TGTGCCAGCAGCCCCTGGACGGGAACTTCCTACGAGCAGTACTTC. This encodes CASSPWTGTSYEQYF. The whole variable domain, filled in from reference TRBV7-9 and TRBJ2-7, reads DTGVSQNPRHKITKRGQNVTFRCDPISEHNRLYWYRQTLGQGPEFLTYFQNEAQLEKSRLLSDRFSAERPKGSFSTLEIQRTEQGDSAMYLCASSPWTGTSYEQYFGPGTRLTVT.

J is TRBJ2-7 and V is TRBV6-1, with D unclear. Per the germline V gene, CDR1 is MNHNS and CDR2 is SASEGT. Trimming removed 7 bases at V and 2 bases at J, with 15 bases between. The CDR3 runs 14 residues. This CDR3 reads CASIKGTATYEQYF. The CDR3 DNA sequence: TGTGCCAGCATCAAGGGTACAGCGACCTACGAGCAGTACTTC.

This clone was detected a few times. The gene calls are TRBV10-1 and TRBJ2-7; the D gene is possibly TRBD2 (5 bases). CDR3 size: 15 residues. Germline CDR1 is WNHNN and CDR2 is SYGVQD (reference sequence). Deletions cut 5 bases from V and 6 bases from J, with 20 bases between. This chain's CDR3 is CASSPSLGSGSEQYF. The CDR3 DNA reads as TGCGCCAGCAGTCCGTCACTAGGATCAGGAAGCGAGCAGTACTTC.

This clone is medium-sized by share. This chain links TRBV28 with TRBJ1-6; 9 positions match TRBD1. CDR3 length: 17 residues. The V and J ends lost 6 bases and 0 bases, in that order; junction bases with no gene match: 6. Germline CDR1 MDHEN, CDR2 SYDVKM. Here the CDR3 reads CASSPGTGSSYNSPLHF. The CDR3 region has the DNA TGTGCCAGCAGCCCTGGGACAGGGAGCTCCTATAATTCACCCCTCCACTTT.

The chain's CDR3 is CASSAGLAGVETQYF. CDR3 nucleotides: TGTGCCAGCAGCGCGGGACTAGCGGGAGTAGAGACCCAGTACTTC. The genes are TRBV9 and TRBJ2-5, with 14 bases aligning to TRBD2. Germline CDR1 SGDLS, CDR2 YYNGEE. Trimming removed 3 bases from V and 4 bases from J; junction bases left unmatched: 2. This CDR3 spans 15 amino acids.

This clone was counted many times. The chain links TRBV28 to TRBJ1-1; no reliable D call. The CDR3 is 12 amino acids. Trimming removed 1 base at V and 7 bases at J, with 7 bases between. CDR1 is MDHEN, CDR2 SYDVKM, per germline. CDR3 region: CASSLSGFEAFF. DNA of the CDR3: TGTGCCAGCAGTTTATCGGGGTTTGAAGCTTTCTTT.